The rows below give T cell receptor beta chains drawn from one sample of a study of blood T cell repertoires in COVID-19. Repertoires were generated with immunoSEQ multiplex PCR, while TCRdb's copy carries only in-frame clones and drops some. The sample consists of about 130,000 clones, approximately 82% of them appearing once. The specimen was peripheral blood. The origin of the receptors is a woman between 45 and 65 years old with acute or convalescent COVID-19. The CDR3 runs from the conserved cysteine through the conserved F or W. D genes are given only for firm matches. Clone size is shown for a subset of rows, as once, few, many or a class of expanded clone.

V	J	size	D	CDR3	DNA
TRBV5-1	TRBJ1-4	.	TRBD1	CASRTTGATNEKLFF	TGCGCCAGCAGAACAACAGGGGCAACTAATGAAAAACTGTTTTTT
TRBV10-1	TRBJ2-2	.	.	CASSERGQWAGELFF	TGCGCCAGCAGTGAGAGAGGACAGTGGGCCGGGGAGCTGTTTTTT
TRBV5-1	TRBJ1-3	.	.	CASSLQGTGENTIYF	TGCGCCAGCAGCTTGCAGGGGACCGGGGAAAACACCATATATTTT
TRBV28	TRBJ2-3	.	TRBD2	CASSSPDREGTDTQYF	TGTGCCAGCAGTTCGCCCGACCGGGAGGGCACAGATACGCAGTATTTT
TRBV3-1/TRBV3-2	TRBJ1-6	.	.	CASSQRQHYNSPLHF	TGTGCCAGCAGCCAAAGACAGCATTATAATTCACCCCTCCACTTT
TRBV5-1	TRBJ2-3	.	.	CASSPQGGDTQYF	TGCGCCAGCAGCCCCCAGGGTGGGGATACGCAGTATTTT
TRBV5-8	TRBJ2-5	.	.	CASGRRGETQYF	TGTGCCAGCGGTCGGAGGGGAGAGACCCAGTACTTC
TRBV7-8	TRBJ1-6	.	TRBD1	CASSFRTGINSPLHF	TGTGCCAGCAGCTTCCGGACAGGGATAAATTCACCCCTCCACTTT
TRBV7-9	TRBJ1-5	.	.	CASSLGQLGVQPQHF	TGTGCCAGCAGCCTAGGACAGCTTGGGGTTCAGCCCCAGCATTTT
TRBV19	TRBJ1-1	.	.	CASSIVMNTEAFF	TGTGCCAGTAGTATTGTTATGAACACTGAAGCTTTCTTT
TRBV28	TRBJ1-2	.	.	CASSAMTGTYYGYTF	TGTGCCAGCAGTGCCATGACAGGAACCTACTATGGCTACACCTTC
TRBV28	TRBJ2-2	.	TRBD2	CASNPSGSRATGELFF	TGTGCCAGCAACCCGAGCGGGAGTCGTGCCACCGGGGAGCTGTTTTTT
TRBV30	TRBJ1-1	.	TRBD1	CAWSVTGWNTEAFF	TGTGCCTGGAGTGTGACAGGGTGGAACACTGAAGCTTTCTTT
TRBV28	TRBJ1-2	.	.	CASCRPGANNYGYTF	TGTGCCAGCTGTCGGCCAGGGGCGAATAATTATGGCTACACCTTC
TRBV2	TRBJ1-2	many	.	CASSDQSRVYGYTF	TGTGCCAGCAGTGATCAAAGCAGGGTCTATGGCTACACCTTC
TRBV18	TRBJ2-1	.	.	CASSPLRGGGEQFF	TGTGCCAGCTCACCATTGAGGGGAGGCGGTGAGCAGTTCTTC
TRBV29-1	TRBJ1-1	.	.	CSVERGGTEAFF	TGCAGCGTTGAACGGGGGGGAACTGAAGCTTTCTTT